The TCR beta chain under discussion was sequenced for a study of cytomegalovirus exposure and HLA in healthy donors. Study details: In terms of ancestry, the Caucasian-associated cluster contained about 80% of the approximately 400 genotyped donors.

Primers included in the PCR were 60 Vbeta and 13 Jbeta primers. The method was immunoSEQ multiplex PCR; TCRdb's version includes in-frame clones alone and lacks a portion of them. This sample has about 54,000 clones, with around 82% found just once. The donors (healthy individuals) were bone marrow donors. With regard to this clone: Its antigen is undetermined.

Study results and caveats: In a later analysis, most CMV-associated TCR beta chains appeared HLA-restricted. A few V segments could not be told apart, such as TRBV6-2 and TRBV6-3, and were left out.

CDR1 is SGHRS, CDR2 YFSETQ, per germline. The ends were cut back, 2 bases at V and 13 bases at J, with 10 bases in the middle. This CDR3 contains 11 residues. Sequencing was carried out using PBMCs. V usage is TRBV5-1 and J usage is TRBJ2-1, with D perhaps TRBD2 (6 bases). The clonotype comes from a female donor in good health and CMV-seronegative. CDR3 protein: CASSFAGRQFF. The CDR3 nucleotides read TGCGCCAGCAGCTTTGCGGGGCGACAGTTCTTC.